This record covers a single TCR beta chain. The record originates from a study of shared clonotypes between healthy human individuals. The CDR3 has 16 amino acids. Germline trimming cut 0 bases from V and 1 base from J; bases unmatched to any gene: 6. The germline V gene encodes CDR1 SGHTS and CDR2 YDEGEE. The data were produced by immunoSEQ multiplex PCR, yet TCRdb's version contains in-frame clones alone and is incomplete. The table shows under 600,000 clones, with around 96% occurring only once. The clonotype originates from a woman in her twenties or thirties in good health. The chain combines TRBV5-8 with TRBJ2-5; TRBD2 agrees at 7 bases. The sample taken for sequencing was naive CD4+ T cells sorted from blood. The subset is: CD45RA+ positively selected. DNA of the CDR3: TGTGCCAGCAGCTTGGGTGGGCTAGCGGTCCAAGAGACCCAGTACTTC. As protein: CASSLGGLAVQETQYF.